The 21 T cell receptor beta chains presented below share a single source sample, sequenced in a study of technical replicates of blood from a handful of donors. The table came from immunoSEQ multiplex PCR; TCRdb's copy has only in-frame clones and leaves some out. The sample has about 94,000 clones; less than 96% are singletons. The sample comprised T cells isolated from PBMCs. Receptors were obtained from a human donor in good health.

This CDR3 is CASSSGLLYEQYF. The CDR3 bases are TGTGCCAGCAGTTCGGGACTACTCTACGAGCAGTACTTC. The J gene is TRBJ2-7, the V gene TRBV2; TRBD2 aligns across 7 bases. V dropped 5 bases and J dropped 3; count of bases not matched to a gene: 4. There are 13 residues in the CDR3. Germline CDR1 SNHLY, CDR2 FYNNEI.

J is TRBJ1-2 and V is TRBV2; 8 nucleotides line up with TRBD1. There are 14 residues in the CDR3. CDR1 and CDR2 from the germline V gene are SNHLY and FYNNEI. The V segment lost 3 bases and the J segment 3 bases; nucleotides outside the gene matches: 3. The CDR3 DNA follows: TGTGCCAGCAGTGAGGTGACAGGGGACTATGGCTACACCTTC. This translates into CASSEVTGDYGYTF.

V and J are TRBV10-3 and TRBJ2-1; 12 nucleotides line up with TRBD2. Trimming removed 8 bases from V and 0 bases from J; junction bases left unmatched: 11. Germline loops: CDR1 ENHRY, CDR2 SYGVKD. The CDR3 is 18 amino acids. The DNA of the CDR3 is TGTGCCATCGCAGAGGCTAGCGGGAGGGTTAGCTCCTACAATGAGCAGTTCTTC. It specifies CAIAEASGRVSSYNEQFF.

The chain employs TRBV19 and TRBJ1-4; perhaps TRBD1 as D (6 bases). The V end was cut by 11 bases, the J end by 6 bases, with 13 bases between. CDR3 length: 12 amino acids. Germline values: CDR1 LNHDA, CDR2 SQIVND (reference sequence). The DNA of the CDR3 is TGTGCCTCAAGCGGGGGCTATGAAAAACTGTTTTTT. It specifies CASSGGYEKLFF.

The chain carries TRBV29-1 and TRBJ2-4; TRBD1 aligns across 12 bases. The CDR3 is 16 amino acids. Germline V gene sequence: CDR1 SQVTM, CDR2 ANQGSEA. V shed 5 bases, J shed 2 bases, and the junction held 7 bases outside the gene matches. The CDR3 DNA reads as TGCAGCGTTATTGAGGGGACAGGGGGCTCCAAAAACATTCAGTACTTC. It codes for CSVIEGTGGSKNIQYF.

The J gene is TRBJ2-3, the V gene TRBV4-1; D uncertain. CDR1 is MGHRA, CDR2 YSYEKL, per germline. The CDR3 is made up of 15 amino acids. Trimming pared 2 bases from V and 5 bases from J, leaving 14 bases between. The CDR3 DNA follows: TGCGCCAGCAGCCAAATTATTGGGCTTATAGATACGCAGTATTTT. Its translation is CASSQIIGLIDTQYF.

The rearrangement links TRBV19 to TRBJ2-1; D possibly corresponds to TRBD2 (6 bases). The CDR3 sequence is 13 residues long. V gave up 5 bases and J gave up 5 bases, with 10 bases separating them. CDR1 and CDR2 from the germline V gene are LNHDA and SQIVND (reference sequence). Here the CDR3 DNA reads TGTGCCAGTAGTCTACTAGCCCACAATGAGCAGTTCTTC. Translation gives CASSLLAHNEQFF.

This rearrangement joins TRBV6-4 to TRBJ1-6, with D possibly TRBD1 on 5 matching bases. There are 15 residues in the CDR3. Trimming took off 6 bases at V and 10 bases at J, with 19 bases between the two ends. In germline, CDR1 is MRHNA, CDR2 SNTAGT. The CDR3 loop reads CASSLSNSEGSPLHF. CDR3 in DNA: TGTGCCAGCAGCTTGTCTAATTCGGAGGGGTCACCCCTCCACTTT.

CDR3 protein: CASGPTGSEITEAFF. For the CDR3, the DNA is TGCGCCAGCGGTCCAACAGGGTCGGAAATCACTGAAGCTTTCTTT. The gene calls are TRBV4-3 and TRBJ1-1; weak D call: TRBD1 (6 bases). V was pared by 8 bases and J by 4 bases, with 20 bases between. This CDR3 has 15 residues. From germline, CDR1 is LGHNA and CDR2 YSLEER.

The rearrangement uses TRBV6-1 and TRBJ1-1; D unresolved. CDR1 and CDR2 (germline): MNHNS, SASEGT. This CDR3 region has 12 residues. Trimming took off 6 bases at V and 4 bases at J, with 9 bases between the two ends. The CDR3 spells CASRRQGTEAFF. The CDR3, as DNA: TGTGCCAGCAGACGACAAGGCACTGAAGCTTTCTTT.

The CDR3 spells CASSSEETGWSETQYF. The DNA for the CDR3 is TGTGCCAGCAGCTCAGAGGAGACAGGGTGGTCAGAGACCCAGTACTTC. This sequence joins TRBV9 and TRBJ2-5, with 7 bases identical to TRBD1. CDR1 and CDR2 from the germline V gene are SGDLS and YYNGEE. The CDR3 loop spans 16 amino acids. V lost 4 bases and J lost 4; bases outside the gene matches: 13.

The CDR3 region is CAGAFRLNEQFF. As DNA, the CDR3 is TGTGCCGGAGCTTTTCGCCTGAATGAGCAGTTCTTC. This rearrangement joins TRBV6-1 to TRBJ2-1; no firm D call. The CDR3 is 12 amino acids. Per the germline V gene, CDR1 is MNHNS and CDR2 is SASEGT. Trimming shortened V by 11 bases and J by 7 bases, and 15 bases separated the two germline ends.

CDR3 bases: TGTGCCAGCAGTGAACTTTATCAAGAGACCCAGTACTTC. It encodes CASSELYQETQYF. This chain joins TRBV6-5 and TRBJ2-5; D is unclear. V shed 5 bases and J shed 2 bases, with 9 bases lying between them. The CDR3 consists of 13 residues. CDR1 and CDR2 (germline): MNHEY, SVGAGI.

Here the CDR3 DNA reads TGTGCCACCGGCCGGGACAGGGGGTCCTCGAGCTCCTACGAGCAGTACTTC. The encoded protein is CATGRDRGSSSSYEQYF. J is TRBJ2-7 and V is TRBV27, with 11 bases fitting TRBD1. Germline V gene sequence: CDR1 MNHEY, CDR2 SMNVEV (reference sequence). V lost 10 bases and J lost 0; bases outside the gene matches: 14. This CDR3 is 17 amino acids long.

V usage is TRBV19 and J usage is TRBJ2-3; 11 bases are a match to TRBD1. The ends lost 2 bases at V and 5 bases at J; junction bases unmatched: 6. The CDR3 has 16 amino acids. Germline V lookup: CDR1 LNHDA, CDR2 SQIVND (reference sequence). The CDR3 DNA reads TGTGCCAGTAGTATAAGGACAGGGGGCCGGGGAGATACGCAGTATTTT. Amino acid sequence: CASSIRTGGRGDTQYF.

This clone was recorded only once. The chain links TRBV7-9 to TRBJ2-7; tentative D call: TRBD2 (6 bases). V shed 0 bases and J shed 3 bases, with 12 bases lying between them. This CDR3 has 15 amino acids. CDR1 SEHNR and CDR2 FQNEAQ come from the germline V gene (reference sequence). The DNA for the CDR3 is TGTGCCAGCAGCTTAGCTCAGGGAGGTGTCTACGAGCAGTACTTC. Translation: CASSLAQGGVYEQYF.

The chain links TRBV9 to TRBJ2-7; D unclear. CDR3 length equals 14 residues. Germline lookup yields CDR1 SGDLS and CDR2 YYNGEE. V was trimmed by 0 bases and J by 0 bases, leaving 7 bases between them. This chain's CDR3 is CASSVGASSYEQYF. DNA of the CDR3: TGTGCCAGCAGCGTAGGGGCGAGCTCCTACGAGCAGTACTTC.

The chain recombines TRBV7-2 with TRBJ2-7, with unresolved D. The CDR3 is made up of 13 amino acids. V dropped 1 base and J dropped 3 bases, with 7 bases sitting between them. CDR1 SGHTA and CDR2 FQGNSA come from the germline V gene. The CDR3 loop reads CASSLGLGYEQYF. The CDR3 DNA is TGTGCCAGCAGCTTAGGACTGGGCTACGAGCAGTACTTC.

This chain connects TRBV4-3 to TRBJ2-5; tentatively, D is TRBD1 (5 bases). V was trimmed by 0 bases and J by 2 bases, leaving 10 bases between them. Germline V gives CDR1 LGHNA, CDR2 YSLEER. The CDR3 length is 15 residues. The CDR3 DNA reads TGCGCCAGCAGCCAAGATATCGACAGACAAGAGACCCAGTACTTC. Protein sequence: CASSQDIDRQETQYF.

The chain couples TRBV6-1 to TRBJ2-1; 15 nucleotides match TRBD2. Germline-derived CDR1 and CDR2 are MNHNS and SASEGT. The CDR3 is 18 residues long. The trim removed 4 bases at V and 1 base at J, leaving 5 bases unmatched. CDR3 nucleotide sequence: TGTGCCAGCAGTGTGGGACTAGCGGGAGGAGGATCCTACAATGAGCAGTTCTTC. Amino acid sequence: CASSVGLAGGGSYNEQFF.

CDR3 in DNA: TGTGCCAGCAGCTTACATAGAAACAATGAGCAGTTCTTC. Encoded protein: CASSLHRNNEQFF. This rearrangement joins TRBV7-3 to TRBJ2-1; no reliable D call. Trimming pared 2 bases from V and 5 bases from J, leaving 7 bases between. Germline V gene sequence: CDR1 SGHTA, CDR2 FQGTGA. The CDR3 contains 13 residues. Filled out from reference TRBV7-3 and TRBJ2-1, the complete variable domain reads GAGVSQTPSNKVTEKGKYVELRCDPISGHTALYWYRQSLGQGPEFLIYFQGTGAADDSGLPNDRFFAVRPEGSVSTLKIQRTERGDSAVYLCASSLHRNNEQFFGPGTRLTVL.